The entry that follows covers one T cell receptor beta chain sequence. What it binds is not known. The entry originates in a study of OX40 agonist ivuxolimab in advanced cancers. Across the whole study: Earlier anti-PD-1, anti-PD-L1 or anti-CTLA-4 therapy was permitted; over 35% had received some. Overall study findings and caveats: Specificity for antigen went undetermined in the expanded peripheral T cells. The mean number of expanded clones was higher in CD8+ T cells than in CD4+.

Germline CDR1 SGHDN, CDR2 FVKESK. The CDR3 spans 15 residues. The V end lost 1 base, the J end lost 6 bases, and 15 bases lay between the germline ends. The protocol was immunoSEQ multiplex PCR, while the TCRdb copy is restricted to in-frame clones and leaves out a portion. The sample records some 70,000 clones, roughly 90% being singletons. The gene calls are TRBV14 and TRBJ1-2, with D unresolved. This sample comprised CD4+ or CD8+ T cells sorted from blood, obtained in a trial of the OX40 agonist ivuxolimab. This clonotype originated in an adult with an advanced solid tumor such as melanoma, head and neck, liver or kidney cancer. CDR3: CASSQVGYLLDGYTF. The CDR3 bases are TGTGCCAGCAGCCAAGTAGGGTACCTCTTGGATGGCTACACCTTC. The complete variable domain, with remaining parts taken from reference TRBV14 and TRBJ1-2, reads EAGVTQFPSHSVIEKGQTVTLRCDPISGHDNLYWYRRVMGKEIKFLLHFVKESKQDESGMPNNRFLAERTGGTYSTLKVQPAELEDSGVYFCASSQVGYLLDGYTFGSGTRLTVV.